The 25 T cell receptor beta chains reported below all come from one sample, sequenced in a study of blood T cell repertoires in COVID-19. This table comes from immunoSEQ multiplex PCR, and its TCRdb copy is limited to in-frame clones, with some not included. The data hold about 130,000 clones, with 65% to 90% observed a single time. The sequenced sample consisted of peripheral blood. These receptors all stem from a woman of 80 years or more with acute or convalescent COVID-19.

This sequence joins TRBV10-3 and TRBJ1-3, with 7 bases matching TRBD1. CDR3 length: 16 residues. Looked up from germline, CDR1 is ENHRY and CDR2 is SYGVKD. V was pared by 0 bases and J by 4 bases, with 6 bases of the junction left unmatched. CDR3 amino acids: CAISESTGISGNTIYF. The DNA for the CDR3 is TGTGCCATCAGTGAGTCGACAGGGATCTCCGGAAACACCATATATTTT.

CDR3 in DNA: TGTGCCAGCAGCCTTAACCCCAAGCCCGAAGAGACCCAGTACTTC. This encodes CASSLNPKPEETQYF. The chain combines TRBV4-2 with TRBJ2-5; no definite D call. Trimming shortened V by 4 bases and J by 3 bases, and 15 bases separated the two germline ends. Per germline, CDR1 LGHNA and CDR2 YNFKEQ. The CDR3 consists of 15 residues.

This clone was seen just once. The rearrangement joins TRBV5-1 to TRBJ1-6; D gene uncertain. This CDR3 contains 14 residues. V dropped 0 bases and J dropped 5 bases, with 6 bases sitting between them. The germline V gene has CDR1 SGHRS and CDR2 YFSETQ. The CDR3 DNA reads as TGCGCCAGCAGCTTGGAGGGAGATAATTCACCCCTCCACTTT. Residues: CASSLEGDNSPLHF.

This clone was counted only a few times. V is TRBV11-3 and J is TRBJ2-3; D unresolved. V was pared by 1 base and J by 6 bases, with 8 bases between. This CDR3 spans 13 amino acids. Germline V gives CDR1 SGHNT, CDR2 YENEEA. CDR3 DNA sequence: TGTGCCAGCAGCTTAGGGGCGTCGGATACGCAGTATTTT. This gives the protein CASSLGASDTQYF.

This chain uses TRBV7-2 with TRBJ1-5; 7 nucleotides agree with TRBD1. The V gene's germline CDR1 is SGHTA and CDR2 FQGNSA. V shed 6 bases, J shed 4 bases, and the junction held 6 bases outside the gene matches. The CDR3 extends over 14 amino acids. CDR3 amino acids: CASSRTGWNQPQHF. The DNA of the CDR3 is TGTGCCAGCAGTCGGACAGGTTGGAATCAGCCCCAGCATTTT.

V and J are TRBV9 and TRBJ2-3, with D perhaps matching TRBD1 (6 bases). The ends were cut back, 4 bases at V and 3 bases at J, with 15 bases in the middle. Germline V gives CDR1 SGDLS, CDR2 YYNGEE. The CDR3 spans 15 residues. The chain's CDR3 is CASSPRTVQTDTQYF. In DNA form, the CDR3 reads TGTGCCAGCAGCCCCCGGACAGTACAAACAGATACGCAGTATTTT.

CDR3 region: CASSVDTGNNQPQHF. The CDR3 DNA reads as TGTGCCAGCAGCGTAGATACAGGGAACAATCAGCCCCAGCATTTT. This sequence joins TRBV9 and TRBJ1-5, with D possibly TRBD1 on 6 matching bases. CDR3 size: 15 residues. CDR1 is SGDLS and CDR2 is YYNGEE in the germline V gene. V gave up 0 bases and J gave up 3 bases, with 10 bases separating them.

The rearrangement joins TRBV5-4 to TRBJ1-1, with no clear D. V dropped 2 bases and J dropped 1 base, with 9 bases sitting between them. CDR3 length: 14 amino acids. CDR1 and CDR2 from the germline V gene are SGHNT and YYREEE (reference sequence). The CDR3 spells CASSFRSGNTEAFF. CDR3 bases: TGTGCCAGCAGCTTCAGGTCAGGGAACACTGAAGCTTTCTTT.

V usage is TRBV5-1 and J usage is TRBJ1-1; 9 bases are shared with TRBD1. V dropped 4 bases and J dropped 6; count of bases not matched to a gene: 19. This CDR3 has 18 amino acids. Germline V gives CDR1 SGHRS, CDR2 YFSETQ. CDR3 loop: CASSPMKGTGLGVAEAFF. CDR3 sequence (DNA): TGCGCCAGCAGCCCCATGAAGGGGACAGGGTTGGGTGTCGCTGAAGCTTTCTTT.

The CDR3 region has the DNA TGTGCCAGCAGTGGATACCGGAGGGCTAACTATGGCTACACCTTC. Translating it yields CASSGYRRANYGYTF. The rearrangement uses TRBV2 and TRBJ1-2; D is undetermined. The CDR3 has 15 residues. Germline CDR1 and CDR2: SNHLY and FYNNEI. Trimming cost V 4 bases and J 0 bases, with 12 bases left between them.

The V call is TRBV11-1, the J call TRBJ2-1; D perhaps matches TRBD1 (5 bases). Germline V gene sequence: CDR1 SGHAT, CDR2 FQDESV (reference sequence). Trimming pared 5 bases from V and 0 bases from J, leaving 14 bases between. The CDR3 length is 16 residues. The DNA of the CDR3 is TGTGCCAGCAGCCCCAAGGACATCCGCTCCTACAATGAGCAGTTCTTC. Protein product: CASSPKDIRSYNEQFF.

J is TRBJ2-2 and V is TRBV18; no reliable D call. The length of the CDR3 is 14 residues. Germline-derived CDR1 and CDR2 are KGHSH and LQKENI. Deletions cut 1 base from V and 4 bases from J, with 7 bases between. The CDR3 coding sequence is TGTGCCAGCTCACCACTCGGTGCCACCGGGGAGCTGTTTTTT. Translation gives CASSPLGATGELFF.

CDR3 bases: TGCGCCAGCAGCCCCAGTCCCAATCAGGGCAATCAGCCCCAGCATTTT. It is translated as CASSPSPNQGNQPQHF. The V call is TRBV5-1, the J call TRBJ1-5; D ambiguous. Trimming shortened V by 4 bases and J by 2 bases, and 16 bases separated the two germline ends. CDR1 SGHRS and CDR2 YFSETQ come from the germline V gene. This CDR3 is built from 16 residues.

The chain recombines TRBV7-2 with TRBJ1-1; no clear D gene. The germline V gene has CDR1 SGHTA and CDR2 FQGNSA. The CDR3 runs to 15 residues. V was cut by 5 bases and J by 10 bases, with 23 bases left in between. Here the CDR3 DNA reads TGTGCCAGCAGCCCCCCGGGTCCTCTCTCCACCGGAGCTTTCTTT. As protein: CASSPPGPLSTGAFF. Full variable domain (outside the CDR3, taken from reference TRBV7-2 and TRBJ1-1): GAGVSQSPSNKVTEKGKDVELRCDPISGHTALYWYRQSLGQGLEFLIYFQGNSAPDKSGLPSDRFSAERTGGSVSTLTIQRTQQEDSAVYLCASSPPGPLSTGAFFGQGTRLTVV.

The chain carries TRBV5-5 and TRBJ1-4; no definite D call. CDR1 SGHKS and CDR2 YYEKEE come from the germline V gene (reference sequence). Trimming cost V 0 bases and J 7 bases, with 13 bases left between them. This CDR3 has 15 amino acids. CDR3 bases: TGTGCCAGCAGCTTGGTGGGAGGGTGGAGTGAAAAACTGTTTTTT. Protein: CASSLVGGWSEKLFF.

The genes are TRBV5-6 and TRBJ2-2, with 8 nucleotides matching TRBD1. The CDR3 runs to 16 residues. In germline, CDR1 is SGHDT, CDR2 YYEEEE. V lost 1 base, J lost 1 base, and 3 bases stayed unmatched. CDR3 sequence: CASSLFGQGNTGELFF. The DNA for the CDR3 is TGTGCCAGCAGCTTGTTCGGACAGGGGAACACCGGGGAGCTGTTTTTT.

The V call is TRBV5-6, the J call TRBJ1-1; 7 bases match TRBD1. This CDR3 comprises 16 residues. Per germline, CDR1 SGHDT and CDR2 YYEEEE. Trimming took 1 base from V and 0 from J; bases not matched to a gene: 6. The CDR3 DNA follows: TGTGCCAGCAGCTTGAGAGGGGGCTCGGTGAACACTGAAGCTTTCTTT. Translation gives CASSLRGGSVNTEAFF. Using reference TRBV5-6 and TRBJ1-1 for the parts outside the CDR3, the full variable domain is DAGVTQSPTHLIKTRGQQVTLRCSPKSGHDTVSWYQQALGQGPQFIFQYYEEEERQRGNFPDRFSGHQFPNYSSELNVNALLLGDSALYLCASSLRGGSVNTEAFFGQGTRLTVV.

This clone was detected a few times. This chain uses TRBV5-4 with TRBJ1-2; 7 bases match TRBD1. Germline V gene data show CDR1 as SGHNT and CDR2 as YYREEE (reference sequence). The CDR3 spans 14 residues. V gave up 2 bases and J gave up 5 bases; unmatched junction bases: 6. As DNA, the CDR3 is TGTGCCAGCAGCTTTTTCGACAGGGAGTATGGCTACACCTTC. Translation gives CASSFFDREYGYTF.

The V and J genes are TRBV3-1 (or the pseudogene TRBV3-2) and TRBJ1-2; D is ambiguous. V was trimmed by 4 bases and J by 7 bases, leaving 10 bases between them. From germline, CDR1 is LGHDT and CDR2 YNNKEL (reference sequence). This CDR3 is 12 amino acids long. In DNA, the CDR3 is TGTGCCAGCAGCCGGTGGGCGTCTGGCTACACCTTC. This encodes CASSRWASGYTF.

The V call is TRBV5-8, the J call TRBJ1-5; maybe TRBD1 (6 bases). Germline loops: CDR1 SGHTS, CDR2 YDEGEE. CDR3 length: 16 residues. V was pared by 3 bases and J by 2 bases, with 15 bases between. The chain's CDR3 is CASSSPGERRNQPQHF. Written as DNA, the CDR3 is TGTGCCAGCAGCTCCCCAGGGGAGCGGCGCAATCAGCCCCAGCATTTT.

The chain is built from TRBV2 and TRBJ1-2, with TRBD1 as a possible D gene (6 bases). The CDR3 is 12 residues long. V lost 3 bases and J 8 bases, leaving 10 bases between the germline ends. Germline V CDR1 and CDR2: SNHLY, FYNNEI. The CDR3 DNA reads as TGTGCCAGCAGTGACGCAGGGGTCGGCTACACCTTC. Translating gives CASSDAGVGYTF.

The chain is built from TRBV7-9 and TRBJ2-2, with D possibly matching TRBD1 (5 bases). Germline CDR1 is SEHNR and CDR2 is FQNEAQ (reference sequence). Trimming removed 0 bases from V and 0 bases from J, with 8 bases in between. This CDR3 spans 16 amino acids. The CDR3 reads CASSLAAGSNTGELFF. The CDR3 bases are TGTGCCAGCAGCTTAGCAGCAGGGTCGAACACCGGGGAGCTGTTTTTT. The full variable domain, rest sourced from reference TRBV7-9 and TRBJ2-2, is DTGVSQNPRHKITKRGQNVTFRCDPISEHNRLYWYRQTLGQGPEFLTYFQNEAQLEKSRLLSDRFSAERPKGSFSTLEIQRTEQGDSAMYLCASSLAAGSNTGELFFGEGSRLTVL.

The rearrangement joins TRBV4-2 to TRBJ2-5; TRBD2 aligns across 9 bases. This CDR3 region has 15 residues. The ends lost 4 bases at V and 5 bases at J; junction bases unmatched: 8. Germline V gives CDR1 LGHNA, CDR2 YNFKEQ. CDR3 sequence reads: CASSPGGGGVETQYF. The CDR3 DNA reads TGTGCCAGCAGCCCCGGAGGCGGGGGGGTGGAGACCCAGTACTTC.

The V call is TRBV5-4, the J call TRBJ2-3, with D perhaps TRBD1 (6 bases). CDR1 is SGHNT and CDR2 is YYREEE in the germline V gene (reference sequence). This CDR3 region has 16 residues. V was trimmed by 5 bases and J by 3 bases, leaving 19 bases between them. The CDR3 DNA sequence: TGTGCCAGCAGGCAGACAGGAGTTGGGGGTACAGATACGCAGTATTTT. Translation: CASRQTGVGGTDTQYF.

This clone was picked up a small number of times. The CDR3 protein is CASTVSGGSHEKLFF. The CDR3 DNA sequence: TGTGCCAGCACCGTCTCCGGGGGTAGCCATGAAAAACTGTTTTTT. The J gene is TRBJ1-4, the V gene TRBV5-6; D is perhaps TRBD1 (5 bases). The CDR3 consists of 15 residues. Trimming removed 6 bases from V and 6 bases from J, with 18 bases in between. Germline-derived CDR1 and CDR2 are SGHDT and YYEEEE.